What follows are 5 T cell receptor beta chains derived from one specimen sequenced in a study of T-cell reconstitution after alpha-beta-depleted transplantation in children. Researchers prepared the TCRbeta library using unique molecular identifiers, the study reports. One entry per CDR3 protein, called by TCRdb with MiXCR from the PCR reads. The repertoire has about 360,000 distinct CDR3 sequences, about 14% of them found once; the top ten carry roughly 4.3%. Source: PBMCs, taken from the stem cell graft. The receptor source for this set is a human donor who donated a stem cell graft to a child with Fanconi anemia.

The V gene is TRBV3-1, the J gene TRBJ1-2; D is ambiguous. The V gene's germline CDR1 is LGHDT and CDR2 YNNKEL (reference sequence). The germline V and J ends were trimmed by 0 bases and 6 bases, with 8 bases remaining between them. CDR3 size: 13 residues. The CDR3: CASSQDWIDGYTF. CDR3 coding DNA: TGTGCCAGCAGCCAAGATTGGATTGATGGCTACACCTTC.

This clonotype was seen a handful of times. The rearrangement uses TRBV11-3 and TRBJ2-2, with D perhaps being TRBD1 or TRBD2 (5 bases each). CDR1 and CDR2 (germline): SGHNT, YENEEA. Trimming stripped 5 bases from V and 4 bases from J, with 17 bases between. The CDR3 spans 16 residues. The CDR3 here is CASSQRGPTGTGELFF. The CDR3 DNA reads as TGTGCCAGCAGCCAACGGGGACCGACCGGCACCGGGGAGCTGTTTTTT.

This clonotype was detected ten times or more. The V call is TRBV5-1, the J call TRBJ2-3, with D possibly being TRBD2 (6 bases). Germline-derived CDR1 and CDR2 are SGHRS and YFSETQ. With 0 bases removed from V and 0 bases from J, the gap between germline ends came to 8 bases. The CDR3 loop spans 15 amino acids. The CDR3 DNA sequence: TGCGCCAGCAGCTTGGATGCGGGAAGCACAGATACGCAGTATTTT. Translating gives CASSLDAGSTDTQYF.

This clonotype was seen a few times. The CDR3 region is CASSQGQISGAGELFF. The CDR3 region has the DNA TGCGCCAGCAGCCAAGGTCAGATTAGCGGGGCTGGGGAGCTGTTTTTT. This chain uses TRBV4-3 with TRBJ2-2, with 8 bases aligning to TRBD2. CDR3 length: 16 amino acids. Germline assignment: CDR1 LGHNA and CDR2 YSLEER. V gave up 1 base and J gave up 8 bases; unmatched junction bases: 9.

This chain uses TRBV30 with TRBJ1-1; D uncertain. The germline V and J ends were trimmed by 3 bases and 2 bases, with 7 bases remaining between them. The CDR3 consists of 12 residues. The germline CDR1 and CDR2 sequences are GTSNPN and SVGIG (reference sequence). CDR3 DNA: TGTGCCTGGAGCGTCACTAACACTGAAGCTTTCTTT. This codes for CAWSVTNTEAFF. Complete variable domain (other parts from reference TRBV30 and TRBJ1-1): SQTIHQWPATLVQPVGSPLSLECTVEGTSNPNLYWYRQAAGRGLQLLFYSVGIGQISSEVPQNLSASRPQDRQFILSSKKLLLSDSGFYLCAWSVTNTEAFFGQGTRLTVV.